What follows are 7 T cell receptor beta chains derived from one specimen sequenced in a study of shared T cell receptors in the human thymus. The data were produced by immunoSEQ multiplex PCR, yet TCRdb's version contains in-frame clones alone and is incomplete. The sample carries about 730,000 clones, approximately 85% recorded once. The same specimen was also included in a second study, on human thymus T cells.

Sequenced sample: thymocytes. These receptors originate from a girl less than two years old with a congenital heart defect.

V and J are TRBV5-1 and TRBJ1-5, with D maybe TRBD1 (5 bases). Trimming took off 0 bases at V and 0 bases at J, with 19 bases between the two ends. Germline V gene data show CDR1 as SGHRS and CDR2 as YFSETQ. CDR3 length: 19 amino acids. CDR3 residues: CASSLDLGQKSHSNQPQHF. The CDR3 nucleotides are TGCGCCAGCAGCTTGGATTTGGGGCAAAAAAGCCATAGCAATCAGCCCCAGCATTTT.

The count of this clone is one. The chain combines TRBV4-1 with TRBJ1-1; 8 bases fit TRBD1. The junction had 5 bases not matched to a gene; V was cut back by 2 bases and J by 0 bases. The CDR3 runs 16 residues. Germline V gene sequence: CDR1 MGHRA, CDR2 YSYEKL. The CDR3 DNA follows: TGCGCCAGCAGCCAAACCAGGGGGCTGATGAACACTGAAGCTTTCTTT. Translated, it gives CASSQTRGLMNTEAFF.

This chain connects TRBV5-1 to TRBJ1-1, with D possibly being TRBD1 (6 bases). CDR3 length: 16 residues. The V end lost 4 bases, the J end lost 3 bases, and 19 bases lay between the germline ends. Germline values: CDR1 SGHRS, CDR2 YFSETQ. The CDR3 here is CASSVPARGIHTEAFF. The CDR3 coding sequence is TGCGCCAGCAGCGTGCCAGCGAGGGGGATCCACACTGAAGCTTTCTTT. Complete variable domain (other parts from reference TRBV5-1 and TRBJ1-1): KAGVTQTPRYLIKTRGQQVTLSCSPISGHRSVSWYQQTPGQGLQFLFEYFSETQRNKGNFPGRFSGRQFSNSRSEMNVSTLELGDSALYLCASSVPARGIHTEAFFGQGTRLTVV.

This clone occurred once. The V gene is TRBV7-9, the J gene TRBJ1-2; no clear D gene. V was pared by 5 bases and J by 6 bases, with 16 bases between. The germline V gene encodes CDR1 SEHNR and CDR2 FQNEAQ (reference sequence). The CDR3 loop spans 14 amino acids. CDR3 nucleotides: TGTGCCAGCAGCCTAGGCCCAATGCGGAATGGCTACACCTTC. It translates to CASSLGPMRNGYTF.

The chain joins TRBV5-4 to TRBJ2-5; TRBD1 agrees at 10 bases. Trimming removed 2 bases from V and 5 bases from J; junction bases left unmatched: 3. Germline V gene sequence: CDR1 SGHNT, CDR2 YYREEE (reference sequence). There are 14 residues in the CDR3. CDR3 amino acids: CASSLGQGVETQYF. CDR3 DNA sequence: TGTGCCAGCAGCTTAGGACAGGGGGTGGAGACCCAGTACTTC.

CDR3 in amino acids: CASSRQGNNEQYF. The CDR3 DNA follows: TGTGCCAGCAGTCGACAGGGGAACAACGAGCAGTACTTC. The chain has TRBV2 and TRBJ2-7; 8 bases agree with TRBD1. V shed 5 bases and J 5 bases; nucleotides not matched to a gene: 5. Germline loops: CDR1 SNHLY, CDR2 FYNNEI. This CDR3 has 13 amino acids.

The V gene is TRBV6-1, the J gene TRBJ2-2; no clear D gene. Germline V gene lookup returns CDR1 MNHNS and CDR2 SASEGT. The CDR3 loop spans 15 amino acids. Trimming removed 2 bases at V and 4 bases at J, with 11 bases between. The CDR3 protein is CASSELLCSTGELFF. CDR3 nucleotide sequence: TGTGCCAGCAGTGAATTGTTGTGCAGCACCGGGGAGCTGTTTTTT.